This T cell receptor beta chain was obtained from a study of T cells in Graves' hyperthyroidism and ophthalmopathy. Study results and limitations: Before onset, by a median of approximately 6.2 months, the model predicted ophthalmopathy.

As to this clonotype: Antigen: not known.

The CDR3 consists of 14 residues. The ends were cut back, 6 bases at V and 4 bases at J, with 15 bases in the middle. Germline V lookup: CDR1 SGHTA, CDR2 FQGTGA. RNA transcripts served as the template for amplifying TCR beta CDR3 regions. TCR CDR3 underwent first-round RT-PCR with the HTBI primer set. TCRdb independently ran MiXCR on the multiplex PCR reads; one entry per CDR3 protein. The sample gives hundreds of thousands of distinct CDR3 sequences, 35% to 55% of which show up once; roughly 8.2% is in the top ten. Absence of ophthalmopathy progression within 18 months defined stable Graves' hyperthyroidism.

This clonotype was sampled from a woman younger than 35 with Graves' hyperthyroidism. The chain couples TRBV7-3 to TRBJ1-1; unclear D gene. Material for sequencing was peripheral blood or thyroid tissue (not recorded which). CDR3 region: CASSYQHGVTEAFF. The CDR3 nucleotides read TGTGCCAGCAGTTACCAACATGGGGTCACTGAAGCTTTCTTT.